This record covers a single T cell receptor beta chain. There are 14 residues in the CDR3. Trimming removed 1 base at V and 6 bases at J, with 12 bases between. Germline V CDR1 and CDR2: KGHSY, FQNENV. Healthy donors acted as controls, with matching for age and sex. TEMRA cells were FACS-enriched, with CD8+ and CD4+ T cells isolated negatively. The entry originates in a study of CD8 T cells in Susac syndrome. With random hexamers, reverse transcription was performed on about 0.5 to 1 ug of RNA. It was immunoSEQ multiplex PCR that amplified TCR beta CDR3 across 54 Vbeta and 13 Jbeta. TCRdb re-analysed the immunoSEQ multiplex PCR reads in MiXCR, keeping a single row per CDR3 protein. The table has about 210,000 distinct CDR3 sequences, roughly 92% seen once.

The sample was CD4+ T cells from PBMCs. The receptor's source is a human donor in good health. The J gene is TRBJ1-2, the V gene TRBV16, with a weak D call TRBD1 (6 bases). As DNA, the CDR3 is TGTGCCAGCAGCCAATTAAATCAGGGGCATGGCTACACCTTC. It codes for CASSQLNQGHGYTF.